This entry concerns a single T cell receptor (beta chain). This clonotype was recorded at least ten times. It lacks a known antigen. Within one base of it there is no much larger clone, and no base qualities were kept. The treatment or condition label on this specimen signifies: PENTA 11 planned treatment interruption arm or continuous ART arm. The participants, all children from the United Kingdom aged 2 to 15 years, had been on at least three-drug ART for a minimum of 24 weeks. Cryopreserved PBMCs containing at least 5 million viable cells were needed, and a few candidate patients were excluded because their viable PBMC yield was low. Using a FACSAria III cell sorter, naive CD4+ CD45RA+ CD45RO- T cells were FACS-sorted out of thawed PBMCs. Sorted cells were fixed, and RNA was extracted using the RNeasy FFPE kit followed by the RNeasy Micro kit. Library generation was performed with 3' RACE. TCR libraries were constructed from RNA with a 3' RACE protocol that used unique molecular identifiers to correct for PCR amplification bias. As many as 12 amplicon libraries were pooled and then sequenced on an Illumina MiSeq using v2 2x250 paired-end chemistry. As for how the authors treated the data: Reads were processed with Decombinator for assignment of V and J genes and CDR3, and barcode-based correction of errors and PCR bias was applied. Repertoires were subsampled to equal depth before Gini coefficients were calculated with the R ineq package. Three approaches were used to assess CDR3 similarity: GLIPH, Hamming distance and a shared triplet metric. TCRdb handled the public reads itself, with Q25 trimming in fastp and clone calling in MiXCR, and kept productive beta chains. Rows with a matching CDR3 protein are joined into one entry that keeps the most common DNA and genes. TCRdb, rather than the study authors, made the V and J calls. For this sample there are fewer than 100,000 distinct CDR3 sequences; 6.9% appear just once. 1% to 1.3% of the sample is in the top ten clones.

This sample is part of a study of HIV-infected children after antiretroviral therapy interruption (dated by TCRdb to 2018 to 2020). With respect to the entire study: Eight children were included: four on planned treatment interruption and four on continuous treatment, all with CD4+ count above 500 and viral load below 50 copies/ml. Median age was about 9.2 years in the interruption group and over 7 years in the continuous treatment group. Most participating children had recorded exposure to EBV and CMV. Samples from the interruption arm were taken at week 0, at week 12, at the end of interruption (week 24 or 48), and about 3 years after the study ended. Continuous-treatment samples were analyzed from corresponding weeks 0, 48 and 150. Alongside measurements of thymic output, TCR repertoires of children on planned treatment interruption were compared with TCR repertoires of children on continuous antiretroviral treatment. General conclusions and limits of the study: In naive CD4+ repertoires of PTI patients, CDR3 sharing between time points fell after interruption began; many sequences were shared between end of interruption and 3 years later. The naive CD4+ Gini coefficient rose by the end of treatment interruption, suggesting clonal expansion, and returned to baseline by 3 years. Minor non-naive CD45RA+ populations such as EMRA or stem memory cells might have been included among the sorted CD45RA+ naive cells. The low number of patients is a limitation and the data should be interpreted with caution.

CDR1 and CDR2, looked up from the germline V gene, are SGHRS and YFSETQ. From cysteine to phenylalanine, the CDR3 is 16 amino acids long. The sequence is cut down to CDR3 DNA, 48 bases in frame from base 1. V is reduced by 0 bases and J by 7 bases, leaving a spacing of 16 bases between them. The rearranged chain carries TRBV5-1 and TRBJ1-4; no confident D gene assignment can be made. The sample in question was CD45RA+ CD4+ T cells from PBMCs, pooled from several time points, obtained from a donor given antiretroviral therapy, either interrupted or continuous. The meaning of the sample's cell subset or site label: naive CD4+ CD45RA+ CD45RO- T cells. The receptor was derived from a pool of human donors with HIV. The DNA reads TGCGCCAGCAGCTTGGTTGACCCCCACCGGAGTGAAAAACTGTTTTTT. This gives the protein CASSLVDPHRSEKLFF.